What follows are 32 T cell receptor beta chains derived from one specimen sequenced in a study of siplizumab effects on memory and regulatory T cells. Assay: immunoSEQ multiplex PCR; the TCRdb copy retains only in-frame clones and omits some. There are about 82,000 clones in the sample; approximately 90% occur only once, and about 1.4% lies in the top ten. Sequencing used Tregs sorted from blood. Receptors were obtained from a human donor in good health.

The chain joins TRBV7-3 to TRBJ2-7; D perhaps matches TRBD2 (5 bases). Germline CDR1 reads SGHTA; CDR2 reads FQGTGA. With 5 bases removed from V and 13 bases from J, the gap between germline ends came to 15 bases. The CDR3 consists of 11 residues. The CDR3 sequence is CASSRHPGSYF. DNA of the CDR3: TGTGCCAGCAGCCGCCACCCGGGATCCTACTTC.

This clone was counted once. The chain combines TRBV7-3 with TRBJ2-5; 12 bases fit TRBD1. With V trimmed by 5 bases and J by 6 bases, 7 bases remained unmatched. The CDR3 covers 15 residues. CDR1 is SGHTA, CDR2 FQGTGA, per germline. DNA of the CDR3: TGTGCCAGCAGCCCGGGACAGGGGGCGCGGAAGACCCAGTACTTC. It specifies CASSPGQGARKTQYF.

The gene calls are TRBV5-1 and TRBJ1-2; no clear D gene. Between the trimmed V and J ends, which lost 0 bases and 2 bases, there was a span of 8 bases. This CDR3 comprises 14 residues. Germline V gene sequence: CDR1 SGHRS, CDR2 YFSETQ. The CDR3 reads CASSLGFQNYGYTF. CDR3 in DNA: TGCGCCAGCAGCTTGGGGTTCCAAAACTATGGCTACACCTTC.

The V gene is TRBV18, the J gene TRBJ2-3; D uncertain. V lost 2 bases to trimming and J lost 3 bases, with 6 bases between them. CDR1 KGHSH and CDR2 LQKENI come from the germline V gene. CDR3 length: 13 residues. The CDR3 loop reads CASSPILTDTQYF. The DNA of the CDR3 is TGTGCCAGCTCACCAATTTTAACAGATACGCAGTATTTT.

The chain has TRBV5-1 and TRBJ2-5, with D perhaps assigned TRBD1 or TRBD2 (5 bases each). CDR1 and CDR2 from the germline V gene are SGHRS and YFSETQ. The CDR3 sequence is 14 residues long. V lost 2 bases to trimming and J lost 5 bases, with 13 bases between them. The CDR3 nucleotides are TGCGCCAGCAGCTTCGTAGGGACGGCGGAGACCCAGTACTTC. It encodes CASSFVGTAETQYF.

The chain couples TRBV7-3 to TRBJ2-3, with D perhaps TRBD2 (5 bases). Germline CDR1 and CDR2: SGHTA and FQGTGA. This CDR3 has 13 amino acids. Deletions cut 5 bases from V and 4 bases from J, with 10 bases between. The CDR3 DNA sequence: TGTGCCAGCAGCACCCAGGAGGCAGATACGCAGTATTTT. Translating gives CASSTQEADTQYF.

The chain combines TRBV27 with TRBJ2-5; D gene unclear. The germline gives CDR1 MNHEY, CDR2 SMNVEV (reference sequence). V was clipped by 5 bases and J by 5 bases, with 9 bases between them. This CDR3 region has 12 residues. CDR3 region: CASSPQGETQYF. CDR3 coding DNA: TGTGCCAGCAGTCCACAAGGGGAGACCCAGTACTTC.

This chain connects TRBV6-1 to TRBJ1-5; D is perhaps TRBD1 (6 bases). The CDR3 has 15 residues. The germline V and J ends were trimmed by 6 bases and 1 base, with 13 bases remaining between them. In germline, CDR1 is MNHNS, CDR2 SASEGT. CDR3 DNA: TGTGCCAGCAGCGCACAGGGAGTCAGCAATCAGCCCCAGCATTTT. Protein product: CASSAQGVSNQPQHF.

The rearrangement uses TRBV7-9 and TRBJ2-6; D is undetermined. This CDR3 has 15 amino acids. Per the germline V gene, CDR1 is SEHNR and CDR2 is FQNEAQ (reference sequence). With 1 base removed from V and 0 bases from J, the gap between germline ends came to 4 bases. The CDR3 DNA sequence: TGTGCCAGCAGCTTAGGACCCTCTGGGGCCAACGTCCTGACTTTC. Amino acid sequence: CASSLGPSGANVLTF.

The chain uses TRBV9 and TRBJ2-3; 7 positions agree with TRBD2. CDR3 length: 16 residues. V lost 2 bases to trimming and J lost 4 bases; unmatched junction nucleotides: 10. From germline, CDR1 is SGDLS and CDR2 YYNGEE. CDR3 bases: TGTGCCAGCAGCGTTCTTGCGGGGGTCGTATCAGATACGCAGTATTTT. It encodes CASSVLAGVVSDTQYF.

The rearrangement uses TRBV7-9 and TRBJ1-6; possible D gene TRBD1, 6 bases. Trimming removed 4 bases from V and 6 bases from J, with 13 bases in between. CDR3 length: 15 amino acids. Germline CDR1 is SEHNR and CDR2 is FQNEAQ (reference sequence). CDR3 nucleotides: TGTGCCAGCAGCTGGGGGGGCGAAGGTAATTCACCCCTCCACTTT. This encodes CASSWGGEGNSPLHF.

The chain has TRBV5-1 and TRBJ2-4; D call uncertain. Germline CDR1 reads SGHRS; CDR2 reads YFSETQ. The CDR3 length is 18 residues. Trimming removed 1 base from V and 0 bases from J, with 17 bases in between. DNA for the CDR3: TGCGCCAGCAGCTTGAAACCGCTACTTTCACAAGCCAAAAACATTCAGTACTTC. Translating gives CASSLKPLLSQAKNIQYF.

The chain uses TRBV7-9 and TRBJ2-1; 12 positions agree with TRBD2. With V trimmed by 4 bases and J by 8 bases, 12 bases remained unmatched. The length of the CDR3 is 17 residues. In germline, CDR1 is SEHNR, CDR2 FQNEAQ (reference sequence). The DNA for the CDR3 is TGTGCCAGCAGCTCGAGAGCAGCTAGCGGGGGGGCCGATGAGCAGTTCTTC. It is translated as CASSSRAASGGADEQFF.

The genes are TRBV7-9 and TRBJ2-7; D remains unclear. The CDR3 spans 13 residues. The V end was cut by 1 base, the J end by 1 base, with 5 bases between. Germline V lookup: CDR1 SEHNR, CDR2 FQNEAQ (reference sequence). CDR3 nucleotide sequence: TGTGCCAGCAGCTTAGTCCCGTCCTACGAGCAGTACTTC. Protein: CASSLVPSYEQYF.

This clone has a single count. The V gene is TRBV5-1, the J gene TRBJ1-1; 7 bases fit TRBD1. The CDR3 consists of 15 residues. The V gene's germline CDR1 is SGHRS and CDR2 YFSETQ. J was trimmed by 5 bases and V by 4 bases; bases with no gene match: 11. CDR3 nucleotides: TGCGCCAGCAGCGGAACGCAGGGGGGATGGACTGAAGCTTTCTTT. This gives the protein CASSGTQGGWTEAFF.

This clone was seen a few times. This CDR3 reads CASSYSISNSPLHF. The CDR3 DNA follows: TGTGCCAGCAGTTACTCGATTTCGAATTCACCCCTCCACTTT. This chain connects TRBV6-5 to TRBJ1-6; D ambiguous. The CDR3 extends over 14 amino acids. Trimming took 0 bases from V and 7 from J, leaving 7 bases between them. Germline loops: CDR1 MNHEY, CDR2 SVGAGI.

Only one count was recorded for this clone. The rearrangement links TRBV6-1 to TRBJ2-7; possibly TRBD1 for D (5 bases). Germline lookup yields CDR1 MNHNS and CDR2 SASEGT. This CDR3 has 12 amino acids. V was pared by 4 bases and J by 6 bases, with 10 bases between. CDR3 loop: CASSVGRGEQYF. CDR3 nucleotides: TGTGCCAGCAGTGTGGGAAGGGGCGAGCAGTACTTC.

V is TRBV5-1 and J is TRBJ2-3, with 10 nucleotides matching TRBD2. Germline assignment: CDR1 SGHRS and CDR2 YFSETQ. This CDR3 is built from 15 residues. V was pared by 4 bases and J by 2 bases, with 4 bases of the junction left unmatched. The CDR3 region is CASSPLAGVTDTQYF. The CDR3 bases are TGCGCCAGCAGCCCCCTAGCGGGGGTCACAGATACGCAGTATTTT.

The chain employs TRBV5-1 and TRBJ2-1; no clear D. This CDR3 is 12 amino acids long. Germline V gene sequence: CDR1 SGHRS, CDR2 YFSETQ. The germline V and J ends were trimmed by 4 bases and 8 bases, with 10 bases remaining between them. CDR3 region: CASSLGWDEQFF. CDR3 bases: TGCGCCAGCAGCCTAGGATGGGATGAGCAGTTCTTC.

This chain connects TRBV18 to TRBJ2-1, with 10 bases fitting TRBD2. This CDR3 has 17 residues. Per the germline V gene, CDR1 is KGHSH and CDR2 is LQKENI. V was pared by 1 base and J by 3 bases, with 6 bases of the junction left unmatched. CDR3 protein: CASSPRLAGVGYNEQFF. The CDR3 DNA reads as TGTGCCAGCTCACCACGGCTAGCGGGGGTGGGCTACAATGAGCAGTTCTTC.

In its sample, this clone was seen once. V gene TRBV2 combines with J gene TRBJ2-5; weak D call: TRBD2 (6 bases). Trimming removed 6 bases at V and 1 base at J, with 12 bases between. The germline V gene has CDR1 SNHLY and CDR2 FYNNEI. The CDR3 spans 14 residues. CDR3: CASRDYRTQETQYF. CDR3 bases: TGTGCCAGCAGGGACTACCGTACCCAAGAGACCCAGTACTTC.

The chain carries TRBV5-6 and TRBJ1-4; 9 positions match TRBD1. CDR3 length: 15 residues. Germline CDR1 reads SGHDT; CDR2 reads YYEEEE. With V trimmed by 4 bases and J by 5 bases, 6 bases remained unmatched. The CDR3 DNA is TGTGCCAGCAGCGCCGGGACAGGGCGGAATGAAAAACTGTTTTTT. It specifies CASSAGTGRNEKLFF.

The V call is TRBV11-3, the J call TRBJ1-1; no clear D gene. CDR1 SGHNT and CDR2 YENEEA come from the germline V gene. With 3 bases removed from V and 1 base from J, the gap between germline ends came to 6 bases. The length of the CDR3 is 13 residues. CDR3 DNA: TGTGCCAGCAGCTTTGGTCAGAACACTGAAGCTTTCTTT. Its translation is CASSFGQNTEAFF.

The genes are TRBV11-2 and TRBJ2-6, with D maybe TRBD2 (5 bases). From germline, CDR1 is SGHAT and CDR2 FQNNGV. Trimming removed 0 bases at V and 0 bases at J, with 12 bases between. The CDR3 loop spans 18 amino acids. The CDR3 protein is CASSLDGSGSSGANVLTF. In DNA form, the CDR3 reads TGTGCCAGCAGCTTAGATGGGTCGGGGAGCTCTGGGGCCAACGTCCTGACTTTC. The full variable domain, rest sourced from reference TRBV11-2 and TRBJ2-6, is EAGVAQSPRYKIIEKRQSVAFWCNPISGHATLYWYQQILGQGPKLLIQFQNNGVVDDSQLPKDRFSAERLKGVDSTLKIQPAKLEDSAVYLCASSLDGSGSSGANVLTFGAGSRLTVL.

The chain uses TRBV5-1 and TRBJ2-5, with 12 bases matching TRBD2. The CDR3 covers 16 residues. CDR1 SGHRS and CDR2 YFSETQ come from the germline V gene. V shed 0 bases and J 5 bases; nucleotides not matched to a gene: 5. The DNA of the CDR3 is TGCGCCAGCAGCTTGGCTAGCGGGGGGGCCGGGGAGACCCAGTACTTC. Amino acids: CASSLASGGAGETQYF.

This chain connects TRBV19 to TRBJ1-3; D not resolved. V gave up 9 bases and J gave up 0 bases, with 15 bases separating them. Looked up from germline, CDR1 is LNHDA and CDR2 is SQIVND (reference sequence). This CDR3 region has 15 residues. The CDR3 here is CASTEIASSGNTIYF. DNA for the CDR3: TGTGCCAGCACGGAAATAGCTAGCTCTGGAAACACCATATATTTT.

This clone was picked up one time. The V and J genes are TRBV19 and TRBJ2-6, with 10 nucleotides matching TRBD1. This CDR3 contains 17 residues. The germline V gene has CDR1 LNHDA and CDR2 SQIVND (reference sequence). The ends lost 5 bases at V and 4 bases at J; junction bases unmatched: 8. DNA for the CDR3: TGTGCCAGTAGTGCACGACAGGGGGCGCGCGGGGCCAACGTCCTGACTTTC. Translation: CASSARQGARGANVLTF.

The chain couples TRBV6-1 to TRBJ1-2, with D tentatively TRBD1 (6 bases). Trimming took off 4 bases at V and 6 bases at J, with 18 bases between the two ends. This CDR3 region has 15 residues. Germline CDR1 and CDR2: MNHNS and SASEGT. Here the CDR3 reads CASSGTVSVFDGYTF. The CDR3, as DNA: TGTGCCAGCAGTGGGACAGTATCGGTTTTCGATGGCTACACCTTC.

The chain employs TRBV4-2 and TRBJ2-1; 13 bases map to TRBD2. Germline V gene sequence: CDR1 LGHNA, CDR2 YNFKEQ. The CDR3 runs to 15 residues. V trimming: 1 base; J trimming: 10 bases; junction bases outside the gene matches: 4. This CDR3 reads CASSQGTSGGFEQFF. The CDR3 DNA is TGTGCCAGCAGCCAAGGGACTAGCGGGGGTTTCGAGCAGTTCTTC.

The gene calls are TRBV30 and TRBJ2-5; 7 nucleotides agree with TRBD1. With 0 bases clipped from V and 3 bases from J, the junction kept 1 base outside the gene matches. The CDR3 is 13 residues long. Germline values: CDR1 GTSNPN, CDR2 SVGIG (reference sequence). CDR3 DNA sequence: TGTGCCTGGAGTGTGGGACAGAAAGAGACCCAGTACTTC. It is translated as CAWSVGQKETQYF. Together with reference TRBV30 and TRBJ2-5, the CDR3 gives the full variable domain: SQTIHQWPATLVQPVGSPLSLECTVEGTSNPNLYWYRQAAGRGLQLLFYSVGIGQISSEVPQNLSASRPQDRQFILSSKKLLLSDSGFYLCAWSVGQKETQYFGPGTRLLVL.

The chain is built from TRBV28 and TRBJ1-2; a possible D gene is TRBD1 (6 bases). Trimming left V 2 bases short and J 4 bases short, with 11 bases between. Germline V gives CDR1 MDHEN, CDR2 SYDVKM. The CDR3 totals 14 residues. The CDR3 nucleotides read TGTGCCAGCAGTTTAACGGGGGGCGTCTATGGCTACACCTTC. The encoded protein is CASSLTGGVYGYTF.

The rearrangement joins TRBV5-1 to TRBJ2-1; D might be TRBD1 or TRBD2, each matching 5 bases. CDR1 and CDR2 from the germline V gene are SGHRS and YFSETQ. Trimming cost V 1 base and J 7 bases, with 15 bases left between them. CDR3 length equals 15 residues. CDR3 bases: TGCGCCAGCAGCTTGCAGGGCCGGGGATTTAATGAGCAGTTCTTC. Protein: CASSLQGRGFNEQFF.